This T cell receptor beta chain comes out of a study of regulatory T cells in long-lasting Graves disease. Arm-PCR with iRepertoire HTBI primers amplified the CDR3 regions for these TCR beta libraries. TCRdb reprocessed the multiplex PCR reads with MiXCR, giving one entry per CDR3 protein. The table lists 250,000 to 300,000 distinct CDR3 sequences, around a sixth of them singletons. This clonotype was seen many times. Documented time point: newly diagnosed GD, antithyroid drugs for less than 3 months. PBMC-derived RNA was used for the TCR library. Another study also made use of these data, one on T cells in Graves' hyperthyroidism and ophthalmopathy.

The specimen comprised peripheral blood mononuclear cells (PBMCs), sampled at new diagnosis, from a patient treated with antithyroid drugs. The TCR comes from a young woman with Graves disease.

CDR3 region: CASSRTHPYGYTF. The CDR3 DNA is TGTGCCAGCAGCCGGACACACCCCTATGGCTACACCTTC. The gene calls are TRBV7-6 and TRBJ1-2; D is possibly TRBD1 (5 bases). V was trimmed by 5 bases and J by 4 bases, leaving 11 bases between them. This CDR3 is built from 13 residues. The germline gives CDR1 SGHVS, CDR2 FNYEAQ. Supplemented by reference TRBV7-6 and TRBJ1-2, the full variable domain reads GAGVSQSPRYKVTKRGQDVALRCDPISGHVSLYWYRQALGQGPEFLTYFNYEAQQDKSGLPNDRFSAERPEGSISTLTIQRTEQRDSAMYRCASSRTHPYGYTFGSGTRLTVV.